This T cell receptor (beta chain) was identified during a study of early stage breast cancer tumors. Looking at the study overall: ER+/PR+/HER2- status applied to about 70% of the 16 invasive breast tumors.

Findings and caveats of the study: Chain pairing and CD4, CD8 or FOXP3 expression were not captured.

CDR3 length equals 16 residues. Unmatched junction bases numbered 11, after V lost 2 bases and J lost 6 bases. Germline-derived CDR1 and CDR2 are GTSNPN and SVGIG (reference sequence). The method was immunoSEQ multiplex PCR; TCRdb's version includes in-frame clones alone and lacks a portion of them. This sample has about 28,000 clones; around 53% occur once, and the top ten carry 8.5%. About this clone itself: Its matching antigen is unknown.

This chain links TRBV30 with TRBJ2-1; 9 nucleotides agree with TRBD1. Sequences were obtained from breast tumor tissue. This clonotype was sampled from a person aged 45 to 59 with breast cancer. DNA of the CDR3: TGTGCCTGGAGTAAAAAGGGACAGGGTATGTTCAATGAGCAGTTCTTC. It translates to CAWSKKGQGMFNEQFF.